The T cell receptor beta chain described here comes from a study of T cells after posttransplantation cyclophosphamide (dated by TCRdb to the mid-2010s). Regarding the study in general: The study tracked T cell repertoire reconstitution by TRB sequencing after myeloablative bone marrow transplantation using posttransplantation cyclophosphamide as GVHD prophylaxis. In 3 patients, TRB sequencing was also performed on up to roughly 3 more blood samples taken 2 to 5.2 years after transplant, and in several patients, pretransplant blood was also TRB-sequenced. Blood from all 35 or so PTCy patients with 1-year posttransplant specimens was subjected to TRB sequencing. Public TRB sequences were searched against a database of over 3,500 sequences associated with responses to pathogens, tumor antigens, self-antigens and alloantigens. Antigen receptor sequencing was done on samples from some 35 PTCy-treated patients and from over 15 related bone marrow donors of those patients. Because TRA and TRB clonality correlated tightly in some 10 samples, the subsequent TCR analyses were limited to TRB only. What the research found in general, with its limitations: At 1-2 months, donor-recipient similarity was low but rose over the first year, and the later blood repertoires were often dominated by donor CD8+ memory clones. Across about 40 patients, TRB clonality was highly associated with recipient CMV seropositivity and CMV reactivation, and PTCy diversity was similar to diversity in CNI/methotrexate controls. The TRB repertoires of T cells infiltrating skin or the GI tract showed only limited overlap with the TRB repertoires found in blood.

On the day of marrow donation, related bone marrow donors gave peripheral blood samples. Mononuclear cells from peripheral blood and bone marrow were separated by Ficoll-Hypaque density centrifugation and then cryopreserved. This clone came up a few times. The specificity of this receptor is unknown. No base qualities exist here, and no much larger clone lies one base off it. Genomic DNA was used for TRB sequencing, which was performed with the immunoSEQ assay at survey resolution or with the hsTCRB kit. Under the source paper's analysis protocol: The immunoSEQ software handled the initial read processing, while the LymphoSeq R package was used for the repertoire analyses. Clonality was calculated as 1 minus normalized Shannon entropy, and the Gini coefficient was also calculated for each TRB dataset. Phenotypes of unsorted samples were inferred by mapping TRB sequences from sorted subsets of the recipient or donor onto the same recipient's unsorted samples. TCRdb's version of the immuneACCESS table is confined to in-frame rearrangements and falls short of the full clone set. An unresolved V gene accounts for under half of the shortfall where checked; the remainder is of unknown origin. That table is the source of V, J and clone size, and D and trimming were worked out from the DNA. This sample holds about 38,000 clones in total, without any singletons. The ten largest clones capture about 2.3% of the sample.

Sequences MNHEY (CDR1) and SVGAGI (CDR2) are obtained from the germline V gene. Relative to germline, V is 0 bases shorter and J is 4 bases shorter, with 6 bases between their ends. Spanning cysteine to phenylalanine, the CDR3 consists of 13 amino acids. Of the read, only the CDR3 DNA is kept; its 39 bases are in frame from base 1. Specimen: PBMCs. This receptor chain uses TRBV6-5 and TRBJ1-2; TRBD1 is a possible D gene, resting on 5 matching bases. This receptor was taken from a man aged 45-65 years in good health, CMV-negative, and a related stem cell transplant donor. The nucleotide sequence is TGTGCCAGCAGTTACTCGGGGCTCTATGGCTACACCTTC. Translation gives CASSYSGLYGYTF.